This is a list of T cell receptor beta chains from one sample in a study of OX40 agonist ivuxolimab in advanced cancers. The repertoire was sequenced with immunoSEQ multiplex PCR; TCRdb's copy has only in-frame clones and lacks some. Of roughly 89,000 clones in the sample, 84% were seen once. This material consisted of CD4+ or CD8+ T cells sorted from blood, taken in a trial of the OX40 agonist ivuxolimab. Receptors were obtained from an adult with an advanced solid tumor such as melanoma, head and neck, liver or kidney cancer. Both conserved end residues are part of each CDR3. The order of the fields is J gene, D gene, V gene, clone size, CDR3 DNA, CDR3 protein. D genes are given only for firm matches. Part of the rows lack a size; the others show once, few, many or a class for expanded clones.

>TRBJ1-4|.|TRBV30|.
TGTGCCTGGAGTGTAGCCAGGCTGGGTGAAAAACTGTTTTTT
CAWSVARLGEKLFF
>TRBJ1-1|.|TRBV6-5|.
TGTGCCACCTCGCTCGGACTGAACACTGAAGCTTTCTTT
CATSLGLNTEAFF
>TRBJ1-4|.|TRBV5-6|.
TGTGCCAGCAGCTTCGGGGGGGCCAATGAAAAACTGTTTTTT
CASSFGGANEKLFF
>TRBJ1-5|.|TRBV7-9|.
TGTGCCAGCAGCTACGGGGACAACAATCAGCCCCAGCATTTT
CASSYGDNNQPQHF
>TRBJ2-1|TRBD2|TRBV5-1|.
TGCGCCAGCAGCTCCGGGACTAGTCGAAGTGAGCAGTTCTTC
CASSSGTSRSEQFF
>TRBJ2-1|.|TRBV28|few
TGTGCCAGCAGTCCCTCTTCAGGAATCAATGAGCAGTTCTTC
CASSPSSGINEQFF
>TRBJ2-1|.|TRBV9|.
TGTGCCAGCAGCGTAGATGGAGCCAATGAGCAGTTCTTC
CASSVDGANEQFF
>TRBJ2-2|.|TRBV28|.
TGTGCCACCATGCGGGACACTGACACCGGGGAGCTGTTTTTT
CATMRDTDTGELFF
>TRBJ2-2|.|TRBV7-9|few
TGTGCCAGCAGCTGGGGAAACACCGGGGAGCTGTTTTTT
CASSWGNTGELFF
>TRBJ2-5|.|TRBV6-1|.
TGTGCCAGCAGTGAAATAGGGGAATGGGAGACCCAGTACTTC
CASSEIGEWETQYF
>TRBJ2-5|TRBD2|TRBV19|.
TGTGCCAGTAGTATCGGGTTAGCGGGTGACCCCGGGACGACCCAGTACTTC
CASSIGLAGDPGTTQYF
>TRBJ1-4|.|TRBV30|once
TGTGCCTGGAGGGGGGTAGGAAGAAATGAAAAACTGTTTTTT
CAWRGVGRNEKLFF
>TRBJ2-3|.|TRBV5-1|.
TGCGCCAGCAGCTCTGACGCGGGGAGTGAGGGGGATACGCAGTATTTT
CASSSDAGSEGDTQYF
>TRBJ2-2|.|TRBV28|.
TGTGCCAGCAGTTTTTCGAACACCGGGGAGCTGTTTTTT
CASSFSNTGELFF
>TRBJ2-7|.|TRBV7-8|.
TGTGCCAGCAGCTTAGTTTACGGAACCTACGAGCAGTACTTC
CASSLVYGTYEQYF
>TRBJ2-1|.|TRBV18|.
TGTGCCAGCTCGGAAATTGGGGAAAGTCGGAGTGAGCAGTTCTTC
CASSEIGESRSEQFF
>TRBJ2-5|.|TRBV14|few
TGTGCCAGCAGCCAGGGTGCAGAGACCCAGTACTTC
CASSQGAETQYF
>TRBJ1-1|.|TRBV6-5|.
TGTGCCAGCAGCTGGGAGGAGGGCACTGAAGCTTTCTTT
CASSWEEGTEAFF
>TRBJ1-3|.|TRBV7-9|few
TGTGCCAGCAGCTTAGCGGGGAACTCTGGAAACACCATATATTTT
CASSLAGNSGNTIYF
>TRBJ2-7|TRBD1|TRBV6-1|.
TGTGCCAGCAGTTCGGGACAGGGAATCGAGCAGTACTTC
CASSSGQGIEQYF
>TRBJ1-1|.|TRBV5-1|.
TGCGCCAGCAGCCTGGGACTGAACACTGAAGCTTTCTTT
CASSLGLNTEAFF
>TRBJ1-2|TRBD1|TRBV5-1|.
TGCGCCAGCAGCTTGGGGGACAGGGGAGGCTATGGCTACACCTTC
CASSLGDRGGYGYTF
>TRBJ1-5|TRBD1|TRBV19|.
TGTGCCAGTAGTCCCGGACAGGCACGACTTAATCAGCCCCAGCATTTT
CASSPGQARLNQPQHF
>TRBJ1-5|.|TRBV7-3|few
TGTGCCAGCAGCGGGGCTGGCAATCAGCCCCAGCATTTT
CASSGAGNQPQHF
>TRBJ2-3|.|TRBV5-6|once
TGTGCCAGCAGCTTGGATGCTAGCATCACTACGCAGTATTTT
CASSLDASITTQYF
>TRBJ1-5|.|TRBV28|.
TGTGCCAGCAGTTTAGATAATCAGCCCCAGCATTTT
CASSLDNQPQHF
>TRBJ1-6|TRBD1|TRBV5-6|.
TGTGCCAGCAGCATTAGGGGGCTAGATAATTCACCCCTCCACTTT
CASSIRGLDNSPLHF
>TRBJ1-5|.|TRBV27|.
TGTGCCAGCAGTTTCATAGAATCGCATCAGCCCCAGCATTTT
CASSFIESHQPQHF